The present TCR beta chain was sequenced within a study of blood T cell repertoires in COVID-19 (dated by TCRdb to 2018 to 2021). For the study in its entirety: Samples covering the acute and convalescent phases of COVID-19 were provided by collaborators in the United States, Italy and Spain. The prospective study material was composed of cDNA or gDNA derived from T cells, B-cell-depleted T cells, or PBMCs. Deeply sampled blood TCRbeta repertoires from subjects exposed to, actively infected with, or recovered from COVID-19 were included in the dataset. The repertoires were released in a freely available public database intended as a resource for research on the immune response to SARS-CoV-2. The samples were drawn from the first 160 participants of the ongoing ImmuneRACE study and from 1,254 subjects provided by 6 global collaborators. The sample metadata nearly always contained a de-identified subject ID, COVID-19 status, age in years and sex. Where available, HLA class I and class II types were obtained from metadata supplied by the sample provider rather than from assay-based typing.

General findings and caveats noted by the study authors: The quantity of clinical and demographic metadata differed by source and by participant and was supplied without curation.

The CDR3 goes from the cysteine to the phenylalanine over 15 residues. Only the CDR3 DNA stays, 45 bases, in frame from base 1. The CDR1 and CDR2 encoded by the germline V gene (reference sequence) are LGHDT and YNNKEL. The junction shows trimming of 0 bases on V and 3 bases on J, and the gene matches do not reach 2 bases of it. Collaborating institutions collected whole blood in K2EDTA tubes following their own protocols. For TCRbeta analysis, collaborator samples were shipped as frozen whole blood, as isolated PBMCs, or as DNA extracted from either sample type. This clone was detected many times. No antigen is known for it. Qualities for individual bases were not recorded, and no much larger clone is one base off. TCRbeta CDR3 regions were amplified from genomic DNA using the immunoSEQ Assay, a bias-controlled multiplex PCR. The paper's processing steps were these. The number of nucleated cells in each sample was estimated from the amplification of reference gene primers within the assay. To quantify the absolute abundance of each unique TCRbeta CDR3 rearrangement, sequence reads were collapsed and filtered. For each sample, productive Simpson clonality was calculated as the square root of Simpson's diversity index over productive rearrangements. TCRdb stores this immuneACCESS table with in-frame sequences only. Part of the clones is absent; in the studies checked, under half of the shortfall reflects unresolved V genes, and no reason is known for the rest. V and J calls and clone size are given by that table; D and trimming were obtained from the DNA. The table for this sample lists 81,000 or so clones; around four fifths of them were counted only once. 12% of the sample belongs to the ten largest clones.

This TCR was recovered from a woman in her seventies with active or convalescent COVID-19. The sequenced sample consisted of peripheral blood. The chain employs TRBV3-1 (or the pseudogene TRBV3-2) and TRBJ2-3; 8 middle bases align to TRBD2. This receptor carries the CDR3 CASSQDGGVTDTQYF. The DNA reads as follows: TGTGCCAGCAGCCAAGACGGGGGGGTGACAGATACGCAGTATTTT.